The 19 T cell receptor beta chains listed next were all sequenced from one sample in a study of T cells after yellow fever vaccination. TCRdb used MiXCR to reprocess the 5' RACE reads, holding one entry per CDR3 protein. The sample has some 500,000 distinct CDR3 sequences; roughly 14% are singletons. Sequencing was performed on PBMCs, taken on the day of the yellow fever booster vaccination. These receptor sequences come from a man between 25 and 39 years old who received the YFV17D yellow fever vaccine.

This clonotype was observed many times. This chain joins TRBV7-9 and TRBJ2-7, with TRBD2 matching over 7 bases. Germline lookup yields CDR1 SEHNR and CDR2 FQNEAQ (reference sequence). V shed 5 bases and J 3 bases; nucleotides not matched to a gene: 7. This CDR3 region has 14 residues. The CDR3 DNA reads TGTGCCAGCAGCCCCCGGGGGGTTAACTACGAGCAGTACTTC. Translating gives CASSPRGVNYEQYF.

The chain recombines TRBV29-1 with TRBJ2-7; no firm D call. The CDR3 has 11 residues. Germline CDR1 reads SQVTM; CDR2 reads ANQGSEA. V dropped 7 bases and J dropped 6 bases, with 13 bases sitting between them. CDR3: CSATDPGEQYF. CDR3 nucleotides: TGCAGCGCCACGGACCCCGGCGAGCAGTACTTC.

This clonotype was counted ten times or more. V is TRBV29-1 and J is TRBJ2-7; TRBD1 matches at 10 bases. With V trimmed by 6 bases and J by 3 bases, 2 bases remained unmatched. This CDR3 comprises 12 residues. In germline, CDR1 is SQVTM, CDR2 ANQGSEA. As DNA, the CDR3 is TGCAGCGTACGGACAGGGGGCTACGAGCAGTACTTC. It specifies CSVRTGGYEQYF.

This chain's CDR3 is CASSPGQVSYEQYF. The CDR3 DNA sequence: TGTGCCAGCTCACCCGGGCAAGTCTCCTACGAGCAGTACTTC. This chain links TRBV18 with TRBJ2-7; D unresolved. Trimming removed 3 bases at V and 0 bases at J, with 9 bases between. This CDR3 is 14 amino acids long. Germline CDR1 is KGHSH and CDR2 is LQKENI.

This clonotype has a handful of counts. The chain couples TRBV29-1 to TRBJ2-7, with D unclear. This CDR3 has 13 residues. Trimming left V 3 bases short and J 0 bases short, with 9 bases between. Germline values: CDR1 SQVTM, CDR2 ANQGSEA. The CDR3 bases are TGCAGCGTTGATTCTGTAAACTCCTACGAGCAGTACTTC. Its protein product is CSVDSVNSYEQYF.

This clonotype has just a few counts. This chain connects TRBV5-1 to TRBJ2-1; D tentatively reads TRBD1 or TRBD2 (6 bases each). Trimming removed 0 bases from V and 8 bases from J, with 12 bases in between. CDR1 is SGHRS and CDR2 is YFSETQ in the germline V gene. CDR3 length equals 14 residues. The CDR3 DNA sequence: TGCGCCAGCAGCTTGGCCCCGGGGGCAGATGAGCAGTTCTTC. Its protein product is CASSLAPGADEQFF.

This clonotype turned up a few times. The CDR3, as DNA: TGTGCCAGCAGCTTAGAACTAGCGGGGGTCAGTGAGCAGTTCTTC. This sequence encodes CASSLELAGVSEQFF. The chain carries TRBV7-8 and TRBJ2-1, with TRBD2 matching 11 bases. The CDR3 is 15 amino acids. In germline, CDR1 is SGHVS, CDR2 FQNEAQ. V shed 1 base and J 9 bases; nucleotides not matched to a gene: 5.

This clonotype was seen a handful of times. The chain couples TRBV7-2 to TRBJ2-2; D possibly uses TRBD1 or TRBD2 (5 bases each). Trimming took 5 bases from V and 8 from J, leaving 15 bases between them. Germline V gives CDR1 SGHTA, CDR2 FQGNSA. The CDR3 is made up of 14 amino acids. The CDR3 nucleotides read TGTGCCAGCAGCCCCGGGGACCTGGCGGGGGAGCTGTTTTTT. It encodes CASSPGDLAGELFF.

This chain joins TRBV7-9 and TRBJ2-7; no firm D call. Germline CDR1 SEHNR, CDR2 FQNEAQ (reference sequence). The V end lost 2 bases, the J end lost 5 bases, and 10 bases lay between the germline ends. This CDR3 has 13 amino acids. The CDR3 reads CASSLSWAHEQYF. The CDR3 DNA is TGTGCCAGCAGCTTAAGTTGGGCCCACGAGCAGTACTTC.

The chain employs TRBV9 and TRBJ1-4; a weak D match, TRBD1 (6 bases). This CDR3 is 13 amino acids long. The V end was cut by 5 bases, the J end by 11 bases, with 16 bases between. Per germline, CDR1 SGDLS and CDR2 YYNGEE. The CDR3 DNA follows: TGTGCCAGCAGTGGGGGCCCCCGGGAGAAACTGTTTTTT. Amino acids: CASSGGPREKLFF.

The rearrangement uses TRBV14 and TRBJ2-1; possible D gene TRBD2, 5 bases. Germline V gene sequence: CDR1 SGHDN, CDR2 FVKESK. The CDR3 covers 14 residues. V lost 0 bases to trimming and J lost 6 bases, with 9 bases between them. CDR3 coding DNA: TGTGCCAGCAGCCAAGAGTTAGCGTCCAATGAGCAGTTCTTC. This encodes CASSQELASNEQFF. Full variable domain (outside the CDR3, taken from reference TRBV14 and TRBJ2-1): EAGVTQFPSHSVIEKGQTVTLRCDPISGHDNLYWYRRVMGKEIKFLLHFVKESKQDESGMPNNRFLAERTGGTYSTLKVQPAELEDSGVYFCASSQELASNEQFFGPGTRLTVL.

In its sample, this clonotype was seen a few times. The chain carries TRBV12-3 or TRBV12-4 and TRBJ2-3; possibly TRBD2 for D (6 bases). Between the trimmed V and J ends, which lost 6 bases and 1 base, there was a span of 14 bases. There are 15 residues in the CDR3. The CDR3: CASSDLPGGTDTQYF. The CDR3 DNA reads TGTGCCAGCAGCGACCTGCCGGGGGGCACAGATACGCAGTATTTT.

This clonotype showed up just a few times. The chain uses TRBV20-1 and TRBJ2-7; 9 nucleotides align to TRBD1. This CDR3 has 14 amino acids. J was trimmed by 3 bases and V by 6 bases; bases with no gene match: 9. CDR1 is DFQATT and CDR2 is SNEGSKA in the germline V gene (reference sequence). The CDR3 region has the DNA TGCAGTGCACCGACAGGGGGACTCCTCTACGAGCAGTACTTC. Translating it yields CSAPTGGLLYEQYF.

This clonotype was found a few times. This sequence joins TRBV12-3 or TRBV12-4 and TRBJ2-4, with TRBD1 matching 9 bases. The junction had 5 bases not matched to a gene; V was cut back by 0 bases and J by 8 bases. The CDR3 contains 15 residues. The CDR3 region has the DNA TGTGCCAGCAGTTTAGCACAGGGGGCGAAGTACATTCAGTACTTC. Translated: CASSLAQGAKYIQYF.

CDR3 sequence: CASSYDRGETQYF. The CDR3 region has the DNA TGTGCCAGCAGCTATGACAGGGGGGAGACCCAGTACTTC. The chain combines TRBV7-2 with TRBJ2-5; the match to TRBD1 covers 9 bases. The CDR3 is 13 residues long. J gave up 5 bases and V 4 bases, and 2 bases lay outside the gene matches. Germline CDR1 and CDR2: SGHTA and FQGNSA.

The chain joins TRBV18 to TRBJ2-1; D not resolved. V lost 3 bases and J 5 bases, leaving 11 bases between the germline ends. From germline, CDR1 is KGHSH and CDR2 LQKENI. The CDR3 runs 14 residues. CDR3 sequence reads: CASSPQPANNEQFF. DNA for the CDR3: TGTGCCAGCTCACCCCAACCGGCCAACAATGAGCAGTTCTTC.

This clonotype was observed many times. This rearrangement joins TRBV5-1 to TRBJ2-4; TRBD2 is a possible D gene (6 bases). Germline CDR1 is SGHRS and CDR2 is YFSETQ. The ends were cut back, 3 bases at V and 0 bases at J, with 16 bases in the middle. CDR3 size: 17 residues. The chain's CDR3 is CASSSPAGDLAKNIQYF. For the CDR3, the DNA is TGCGCCAGCAGCTCCCCCGCCGGGGACTTAGCCAAAAACATTCAGTACTTC.

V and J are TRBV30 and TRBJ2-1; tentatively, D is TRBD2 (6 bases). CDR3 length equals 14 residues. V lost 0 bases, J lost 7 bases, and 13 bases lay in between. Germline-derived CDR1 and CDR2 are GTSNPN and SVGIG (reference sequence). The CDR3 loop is CAWSVGGSWNEQFF. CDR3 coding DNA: TGTGCCTGGAGTGTAGGAGGGAGTTGGAATGAGCAGTTCTTC.

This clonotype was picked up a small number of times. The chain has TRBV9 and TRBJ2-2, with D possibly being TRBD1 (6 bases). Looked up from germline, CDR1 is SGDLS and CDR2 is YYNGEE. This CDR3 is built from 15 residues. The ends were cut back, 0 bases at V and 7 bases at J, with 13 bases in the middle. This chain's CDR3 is CASSVAQGPGGELFF. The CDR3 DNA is TGTGCCAGCAGCGTAGCACAGGGCCCCGGCGGGGAGCTGTTTTTT.